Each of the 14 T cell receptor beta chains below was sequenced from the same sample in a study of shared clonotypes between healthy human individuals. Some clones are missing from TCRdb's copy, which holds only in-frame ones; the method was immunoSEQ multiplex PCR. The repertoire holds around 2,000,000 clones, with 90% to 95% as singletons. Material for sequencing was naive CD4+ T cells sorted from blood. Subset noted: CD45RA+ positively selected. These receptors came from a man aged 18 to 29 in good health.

The CDR3 is CSAKQGLLDIQYF. The DNA of the CDR3 is TGCAGCGCCAAACAGGGATTGTTGGACATTCAGTACTTC. V usage is TRBV29-1 and J usage is TRBJ2-4; a possible D gene is TRBD1 (6 bases). The CDR3 is 13 residues long. The V gene lost 7 bases and the J gene lost 8 bases, with 18 bases spanning the gap. Looked up from germline, CDR1 is SQVTM and CDR2 is ANQGSEA.

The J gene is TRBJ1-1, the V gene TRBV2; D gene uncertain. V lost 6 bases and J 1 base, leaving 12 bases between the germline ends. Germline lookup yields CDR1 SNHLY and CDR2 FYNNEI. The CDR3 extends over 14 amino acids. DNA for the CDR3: TGTGCCAGCAGGGTACCACCAGGGAACACTGAAGCTTTCTTT. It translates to CASRVPPGNTEAFF.

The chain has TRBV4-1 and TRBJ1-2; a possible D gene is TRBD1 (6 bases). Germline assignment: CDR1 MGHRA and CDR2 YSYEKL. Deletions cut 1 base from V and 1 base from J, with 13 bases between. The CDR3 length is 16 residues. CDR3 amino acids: CASSQVAGGLNYGYTF. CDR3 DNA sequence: TGCGCCAGCAGCCAAGTGGCCGGGGGCCTTAACTATGGCTACACCTTC.

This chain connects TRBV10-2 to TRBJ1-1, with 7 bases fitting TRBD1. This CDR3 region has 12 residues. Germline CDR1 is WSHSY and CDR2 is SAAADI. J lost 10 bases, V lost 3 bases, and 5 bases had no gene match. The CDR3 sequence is CASSDGWDRAFF. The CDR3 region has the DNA TGCGCCAGCAGTGACGGTTGGGACAGAGCTTTCTTT.

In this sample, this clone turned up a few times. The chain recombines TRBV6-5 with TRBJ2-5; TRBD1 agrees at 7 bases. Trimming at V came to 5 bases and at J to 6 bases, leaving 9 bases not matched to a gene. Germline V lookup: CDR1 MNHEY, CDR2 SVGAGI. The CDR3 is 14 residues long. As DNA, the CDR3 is TGTGCCAGCAGTCCCAGACAGGGTGTGCAGACCCAGTACTTC. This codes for CASSPRQGVQTQYF.

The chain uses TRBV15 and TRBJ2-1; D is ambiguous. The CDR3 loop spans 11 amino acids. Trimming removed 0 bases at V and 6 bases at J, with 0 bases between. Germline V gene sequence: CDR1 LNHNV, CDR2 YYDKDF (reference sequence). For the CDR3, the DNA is TGTGCCACCAGCAGAGACAATGAGCAGTTCTTC. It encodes CATSRDNEQFF.

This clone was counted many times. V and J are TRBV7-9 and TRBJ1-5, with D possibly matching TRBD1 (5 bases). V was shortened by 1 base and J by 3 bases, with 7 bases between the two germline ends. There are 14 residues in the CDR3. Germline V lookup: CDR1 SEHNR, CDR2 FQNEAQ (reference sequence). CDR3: CASSLGQINQPQHF. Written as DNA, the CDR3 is TGTGCCAGCAGCTTAGGACAGATCAATCAGCCCCAGCATTTT.

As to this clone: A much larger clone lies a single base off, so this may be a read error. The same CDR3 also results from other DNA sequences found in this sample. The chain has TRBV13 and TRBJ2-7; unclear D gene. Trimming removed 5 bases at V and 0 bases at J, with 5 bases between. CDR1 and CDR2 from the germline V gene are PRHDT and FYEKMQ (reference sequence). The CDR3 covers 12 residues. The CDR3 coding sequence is TGTGCCAGCAGCCTGAGCTCCTACGAGCAGTACTTC. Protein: CASSLSSYEQYF.

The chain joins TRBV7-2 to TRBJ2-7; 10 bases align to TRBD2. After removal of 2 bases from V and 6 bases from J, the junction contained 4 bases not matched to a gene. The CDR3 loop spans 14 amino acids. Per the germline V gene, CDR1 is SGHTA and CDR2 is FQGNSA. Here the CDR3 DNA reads TGTGCCAGCAGCTTAACAGCGGGGGGGCTCGAGCAGTACTTC. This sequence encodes CASSLTAGGLEQYF.

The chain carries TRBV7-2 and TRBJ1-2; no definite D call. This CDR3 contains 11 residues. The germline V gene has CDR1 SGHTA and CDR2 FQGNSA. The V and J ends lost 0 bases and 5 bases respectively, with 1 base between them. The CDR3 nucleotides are TGTGCCAGCAGCTTAGCGTATGGCTACACCTTC. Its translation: CASSLAYGYTF.

CDR3 region: CASSLRDDPTF. CDR3 DNA: TGTGCCAGCAGCTTGAGAGATGATCCCACCTTC. The J gene is TRBJ1-2, the V gene TRBV5-6; D not resolved. This CDR3 contains 11 residues. V lost 1 base and J lost 13, with 11 bases in between. Germline V gene data show CDR1 as SGHDT and CDR2 as YYEEEE.

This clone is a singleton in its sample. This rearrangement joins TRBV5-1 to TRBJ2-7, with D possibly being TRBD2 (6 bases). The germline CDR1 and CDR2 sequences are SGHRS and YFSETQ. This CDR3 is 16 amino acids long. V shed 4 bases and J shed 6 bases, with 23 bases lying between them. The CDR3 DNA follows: TGCGCCAGCAGCCCAAGGGCGGAGGGAGGAACATCCGAGCAGTACTTC. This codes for CASSPRAEGGTSEQYF.

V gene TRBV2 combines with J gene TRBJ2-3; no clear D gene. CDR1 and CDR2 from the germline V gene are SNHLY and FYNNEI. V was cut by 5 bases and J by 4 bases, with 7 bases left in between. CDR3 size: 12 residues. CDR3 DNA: TGTGCCAGCAGTCTGGATTCAGATACGCAGTATTTT. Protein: CASSLDSDTQYF.

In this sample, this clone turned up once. The CDR3 here is CAWSVSGAGMNNSPLHF. DNA of the CDR3: TGTGCCTGGAGTGTATCAGGGGCAGGGATGAATAATTCACCCCTCCACTTT. The V call is TRBV30, the J call TRBJ1-6; D is possibly TRBD1 (6 bases). The CDR3 totals 17 residues. Trimming cost V 0 bases and J 5 bases, with 17 bases left between them. Germline CDR1 reads GTSNPN; CDR2 reads SVGIG (reference sequence).